This T cell receptor beta chain was documented in a study of early T cells in non-severe SARS-CoV-2 infection. Germline lookup yields CDR1 SEHNR and CDR2 FQNEAQ (reference sequence). The V end was cut by 0 bases, the J end by 0 bases, with 5 bases between. The CDR3 extends over 14 amino acids. This clonotype appeared a few times. TCRdb reprocessed the 5' RACE reads via MiXCR and lists one record per CDR3 protein. The data hold approximately 98,000 distinct CDR3 sequences, with around an eighth observed a single time. This clonotype originated in an adult who was a healthcare worker with PCR-confirmed SARS-CoV-2 infection or an uninfected control (not recorded which). The specimen was whole blood. The chain is built from TRBV7-9 and TRBJ1-2; D is undetermined. In DNA form, the CDR3 reads TGTGCCAGCAGCTTAGCGGTAGCTAACTATGGCTACACCTTC. This codes for CASSLAVANYGYTF. Together with reference TRBV7-9 and TRBJ1-2, the CDR3 gives the full variable domain: DTGVSQNPRHKITKRGQNVTFRCDPISEHNRLYWYRQTLGQGPEFLTYFQNEAQLEKSRLLSDRFSAERPKGSFSTLEIQRTEQGDSAMYLCASSLAVANYGYTFGSGTRLTVV.